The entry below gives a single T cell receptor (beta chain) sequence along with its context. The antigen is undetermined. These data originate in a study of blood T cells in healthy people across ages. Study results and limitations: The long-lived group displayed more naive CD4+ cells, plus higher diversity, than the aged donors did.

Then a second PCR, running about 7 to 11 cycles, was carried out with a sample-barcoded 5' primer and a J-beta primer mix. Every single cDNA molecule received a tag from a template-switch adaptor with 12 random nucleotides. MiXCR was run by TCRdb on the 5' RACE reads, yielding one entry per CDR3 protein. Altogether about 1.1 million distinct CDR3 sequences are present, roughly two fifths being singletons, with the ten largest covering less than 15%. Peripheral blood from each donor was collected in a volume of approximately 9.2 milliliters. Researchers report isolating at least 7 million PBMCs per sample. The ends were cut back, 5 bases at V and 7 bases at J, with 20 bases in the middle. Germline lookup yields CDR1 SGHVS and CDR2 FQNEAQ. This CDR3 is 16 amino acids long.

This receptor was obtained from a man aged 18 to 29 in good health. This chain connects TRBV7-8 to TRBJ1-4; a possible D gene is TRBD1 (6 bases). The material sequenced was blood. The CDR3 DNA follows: TGTGCCAGCAGCGAAGGGGGACTTTGGGCGAGTGAAAAACTGTTTTTT. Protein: CASSEGGLWASEKLFF.